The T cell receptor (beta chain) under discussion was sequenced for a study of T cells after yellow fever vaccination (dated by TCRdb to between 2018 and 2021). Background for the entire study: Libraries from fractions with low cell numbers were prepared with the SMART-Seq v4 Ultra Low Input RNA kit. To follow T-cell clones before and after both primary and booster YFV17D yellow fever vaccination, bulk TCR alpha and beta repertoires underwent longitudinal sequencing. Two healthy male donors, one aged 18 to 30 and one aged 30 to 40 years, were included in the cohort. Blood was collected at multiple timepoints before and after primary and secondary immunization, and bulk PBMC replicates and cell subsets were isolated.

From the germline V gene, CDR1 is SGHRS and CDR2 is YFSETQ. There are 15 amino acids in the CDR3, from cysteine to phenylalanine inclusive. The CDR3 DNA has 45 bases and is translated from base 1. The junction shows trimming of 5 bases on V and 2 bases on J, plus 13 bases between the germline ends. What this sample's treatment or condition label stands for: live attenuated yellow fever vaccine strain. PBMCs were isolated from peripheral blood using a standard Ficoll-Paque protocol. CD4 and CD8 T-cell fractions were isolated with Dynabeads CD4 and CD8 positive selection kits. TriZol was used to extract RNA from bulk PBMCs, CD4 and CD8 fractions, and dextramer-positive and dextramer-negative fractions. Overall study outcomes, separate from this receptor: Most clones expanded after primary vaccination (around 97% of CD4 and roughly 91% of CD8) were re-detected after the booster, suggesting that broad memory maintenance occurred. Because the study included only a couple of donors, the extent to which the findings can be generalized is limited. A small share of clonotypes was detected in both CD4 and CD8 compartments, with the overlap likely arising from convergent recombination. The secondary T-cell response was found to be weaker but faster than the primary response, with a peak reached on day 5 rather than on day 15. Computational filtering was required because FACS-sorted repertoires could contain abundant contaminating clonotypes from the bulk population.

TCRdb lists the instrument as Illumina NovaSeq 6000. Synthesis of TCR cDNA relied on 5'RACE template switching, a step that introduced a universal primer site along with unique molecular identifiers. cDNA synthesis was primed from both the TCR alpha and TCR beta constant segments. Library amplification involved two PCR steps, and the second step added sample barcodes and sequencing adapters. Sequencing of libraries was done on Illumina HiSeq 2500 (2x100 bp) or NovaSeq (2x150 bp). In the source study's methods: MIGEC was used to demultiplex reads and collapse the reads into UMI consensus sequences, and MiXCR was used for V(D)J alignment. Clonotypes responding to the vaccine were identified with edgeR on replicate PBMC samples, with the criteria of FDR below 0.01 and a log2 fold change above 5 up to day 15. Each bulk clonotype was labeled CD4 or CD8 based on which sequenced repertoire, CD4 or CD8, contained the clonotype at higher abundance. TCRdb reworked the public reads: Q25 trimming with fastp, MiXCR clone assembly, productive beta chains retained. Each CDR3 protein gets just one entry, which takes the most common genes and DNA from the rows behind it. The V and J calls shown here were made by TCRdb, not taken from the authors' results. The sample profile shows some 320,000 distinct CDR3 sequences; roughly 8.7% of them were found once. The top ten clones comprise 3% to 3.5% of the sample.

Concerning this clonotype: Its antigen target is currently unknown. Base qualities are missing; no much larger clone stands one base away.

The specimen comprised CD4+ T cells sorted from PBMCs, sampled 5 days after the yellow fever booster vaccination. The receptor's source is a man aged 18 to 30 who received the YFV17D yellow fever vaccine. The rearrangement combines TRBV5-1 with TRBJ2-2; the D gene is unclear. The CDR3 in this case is CASSTNGANTGELFF. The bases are TGCGCCAGCAGTACCAATGGAGCTAACACCGGGGAGCTGTTTTTT. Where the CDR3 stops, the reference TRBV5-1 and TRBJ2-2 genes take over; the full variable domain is KAGVTQTPRYLIKTRGQQVTLSCSPISGHRSVSWYQQTPGQGLQFLFEYFSETQRNKGNFPGRFSGRQFSNSRSEMNVSTLELGDSALYLCASSTNGANTGELFFGEGSRLTVL.